The 24 T cell receptor beta chains presented below share a single source sample, sequenced in a study of cytomegalovirus exposure and HLA in healthy donors (dated by TCRdb to 2016 to 2017). Library preparation employed the immunoSEQ multiplex PCR assay. For the multiplex PCR, a mixture combining 60 forward primers for TCR Vbeta segments and 13 reverse primers for TCR Jbeta segments was used. TCRdb limited this immuneACCESS table to in-frame rearrangements with V and J called. A share of clones is missing; checked studies link under half to unresolved V genes, and the rest is unexplained. The sample table gives 65,000 to 85,000 clones. Over 1.5% of the sample comes from the top ten. Source material: PBMCs. The receptors derive from a woman under 40 in good health and CMV-seronegative.

V gene TRBV27 combines with J gene TRBJ2-7, with 9 bases fitting TRBD1. The CDR3 sequence is 14 residues long. The V gene's germline CDR1 is MNHEY and CDR2 SMNVEV (reference sequence). Trimming took 5 bases from V and 12 from J; bases not matched to a gene: 14. The CDR3 loop reads CASSRPGQGSLAYF. The DNA of the CDR3 is TGTGCCAGCAGTCGGCCGGGACAGGGAAGTTTGGCGTACTTC.

V is TRBV25-1 and J is TRBJ2-5; 8 bases map to TRBD2. The J call is doubtful: the DNA matches TRBJ2-7 better. The germline V gene has CDR1 MGHDK and CDR2 SYGVNS. There are 17 residues in the CDR3. The CDR3 region has the DNA TGTGCCAGCAGTTCAAGTTTTGACAGCGGGAGCTCCTACGAGCAGTACTTC. It is translated as CASSSSFDSGSSYEQYF.

This chain links TRBV6-1 with TRBJ1-1, with a possible D match to TRBD1 (6 bases). The V end lost 2 bases, the J end lost 8 bases, and 15 bases lay between the germline ends. CDR1 is MNHNS and CDR2 is SASEGT in the germline V gene. The CDR3 is made up of 14 amino acids. In DNA form, the CDR3 reads TGTGCCAGCAGTGAATCAGTCGCAGGGGTGGAAGCTTTCTTT. Its translation: CASSESVAGVEAFF.

The chain joins TRBV7-9 to TRBJ2-7; the D is unclear. This CDR3 comprises 13 residues. V shed 2 bases and J shed 4 bases, with 9 bases lying between them. Germline CDR1 and CDR2: SEHNR and FQNEAQ (reference sequence). CDR3 residues: CASSLTEFYEQYF. In nucleotides, the CDR3 is TGTGCCAGCAGCTTAACAGAATTTTACGAGCAGTACTTC. The full variable domain, with the rest looked up from reference TRBV7-9 and TRBJ2-7, is DTGVSQNPRHKITKRGQNVTFRCDPISEHNRLYWYRQTLGQGPEFLTYFQNEAQLEKSRLLSDRFSAERPKGSFSTLEIQRTEQGDSAMYLCASSLTEFYEQYFGPGTRLTVT.

In the case of this clone: Different DNA sequences within this sample yield the same CDR3. The genes are TRBV18 and TRBJ2-3; 7 bases agree with TRBD2. V trimming: 0 bases; J trimming: 5 bases; junction bases outside the gene matches: 5. The CDR3 runs to 15 residues. Germline V gene data show CDR1 as KGHSH and CDR2 as LQKENI. CDR3 sequence reads: CASSPPTGGRDTQYF. As DNA, the CDR3 is TGTGCCAGCTCACCACCGACCGGGGGGAGAGATACGCAGTATTTT. Filled out from reference TRBV18 and TRBJ2-3, the complete variable domain reads NAGVMQNPRHLVRRRGQEARLRCSPMKGHSHVYWYRQLPEEGLKFMVYLQKENIIDESGMPKERFSAEFPKEGPSILRIQQVVRGDSAAYFCASSPPTGGRDTQYFGPGTRLTVL.

The CDR3 here is CSVVEGVHYGYTF. DNA of the CDR3: TGCAGCGTTGTAGAAGGGGTTCACTATGGCTACACCTTC. The genes are TRBV29-1 and TRBJ1-2; D may be TRBD1 (5 bases). The CDR3 sequence is 13 residues long. CDR1 is SQVTM and CDR2 is ANQGSEA in the germline V gene. V gave up 4 bases and J gave up 3 bases, with 12 bases separating them.

The chain links TRBV7-8 to TRBJ1-6, with 7 bases that match TRBD1. The CDR3 length is 15 residues. V shed 5 bases, J shed 3 bases, and the junction held 4 bases outside the gene matches. Germline CDR1 reads SGHVS; CDR2 reads FQNEAQ. CDR3 loop: CASSPTGNYNSPLHF. CDR3 in DNA: TGTGCCAGCAGCCCGACAGGGAACTATAATTCACCCCTCCACTTT.

This rearrangement joins TRBV11-3 to TRBJ2-3, with 9 bases aligning to TRBD1. CDR1 is SGHNT, CDR2 YENEEA, per germline. This CDR3 has 16 residues. Germline trimming cut 4 bases from V and 0 bases from J; bases unmatched to any gene: 5. As DNA, the CDR3 is TGTGCCAGCAGCTCCGGGACAGGGTCTAGCACAGATACGCAGTATTTT. Amino acid sequence: CASSSGTGSSTDTQYF.

The gene calls are TRBV4-1 and TRBJ1-2; weak D call: TRBD1 (6 bases). The germline V gene has CDR1 MGHRA and CDR2 YSYEKL. CDR3 length: 15 amino acids. Deletions cut 8 bases from V and 4 bases from J, with 20 bases between. CDR3 DNA sequence: TGCGCCAGCCGCACAGGGTCCCCACTAGGCTATGGCTACACCTTC. Translation: CASRTGSPLGYGYTF.

Here the CDR3 DNA reads TGCAGCGTTGAACAGGGTCGGATCGCTGAAGCTTTCTTT. This encodes CSVEQGRIAEAFF. The V and J genes are TRBV29-1 and TRBJ1-1, with D perhaps matching TRBD1 (5 bases). The CDR3 spans 13 residues. The germline V and J ends were trimmed by 2 bases and 6 bases, with 13 bases remaining between them. Germline CDR1 and CDR2: SQVTM and ANQGSEA.

The CDR3 DNA is TGTGCCAGCAGCCCACAAACTTATACAGGGAACACTGAAGCTTTCTTT. Amino acid sequence: CASSPQTYTGNTEAFF. V is TRBV5-6 and J is TRBJ1-1, with a weak D call TRBD1 (5 bases). There are 16 residues in the CDR3. V lost 4 bases and J lost 1, with 17 bases in between. The germline gives CDR1 SGHDT, CDR2 YYEEEE.

This chain links TRBV7-8 with TRBJ2-1; TRBD1 matches at 7 bases. V was pared by 3 bases and J by 5 bases, with 13 bases of the junction left unmatched. The germline CDR1 and CDR2 sequences are SGHVS and FQNEAQ. The CDR3 loop spans 17 amino acids. The CDR3 spells CASSFPADRAHDNEQFF. The CDR3 bases are TGTGCCAGCAGCTTCCCCGCCGACAGGGCTCATGACAATGAGCAGTTCTTC.

The chain links TRBV29-1 to TRBJ2-3; D possibly corresponds to TRBD1 (6 bases). Trimming took 1 base from V and 9 from J, leaving 14 bases between them. The CDR3 has 13 amino acids. Germline values: CDR1 SQVTM, CDR2 ANQGSEA. The CDR3 nucleotides are TGCAGCGTTGAAGGCCAGGGGCCAGGGACGCAGTATTTT. Translated, it gives CSVEGQGPGTQYF.

The chain uses TRBV29-1 and TRBJ2-3; 8 bases match TRBD2. This CDR3 has 16 amino acids. CDR1 and CDR2 from the germline V gene are SQVTM and ANQGSEA. After removal of 3 bases from V and 6 bases from J, the junction contained 14 bases not matched to a gene. In nucleotides, the CDR3 is TGCAGCGTTGATTTTACCGGGGAAAGCGGGAGTGATACGCAGTATTTT. Encoded protein: CSVDFTGESGSDTQYF.

V and J are TRBV7-3 and TRBJ2-7, with D possibly TRBD2 on 7 matching bases. V was trimmed by 3 bases and J by 2 bases, leaving 11 bases between them. CDR1 SGHTA and CDR2 FQGTGA come from the germline V gene. This CDR3 contains 14 residues. In DNA form, the CDR3 reads TGTGCCAGCAGCTTCGGGGGGCCACCCTACGAGCAGTACTTC. Residues: CASSFGGPPYEQYF.

This sequence joins TRBV18 and TRBJ1-4; D call uncertain. CDR3 length equals 15 residues. Trimming stripped 3 bases from V and 7 bases from J, with 15 bases between. In germline, CDR1 is KGHSH, CDR2 LQKENI. The CDR3 nucleotides read TGTGCCAGCTCACCGGAGAGAGGTGTGGGTGAAAAACTGTTTTTT. It yields the protein CASSPERGVGEKLFF.

In nucleotides, the CDR3 is TGTGCCAGCAGCGTAGGGCTAGCGACTTACAATGAGCAGTTCTTC. Translated, it gives CASSVGLATYNEQFF. V is TRBV9 and J is TRBJ2-1; maybe TRBD2 (6 bases). Trimming left V 0 bases short and J 4 bases short, with 11 bases between. The germline gives CDR1 SGDLS, CDR2 YYNGEE. This CDR3 spans 15 amino acids.

The J gene is TRBJ1-5, the V gene TRBV6-5; TRBD1 aligns across 8 bases. V was clipped by 10 bases and J by 2 bases; unmatched bases: 10. CDR1 MNHEY and CDR2 SVGAGI come from the germline V gene. The CDR3 loop spans 15 amino acids. CDR3 sequence (DNA): TGTGCCACTCGAGCAGGGACAGGTGGCAATCAGCCCCAGCATTTT. This gives the protein CATRAGTGGNQPQHF.

The V call is TRBV28, the J call TRBJ2-2; 9 bases line up with TRBD1. This CDR3 is 18 amino acids long. J gave up 4 bases and V 4 bases, and 13 bases lay outside the gene matches. The germline V gene encodes CDR1 MDHEN and CDR2 SYDVKM. CDR3 nucleotide sequence: TGTGCCAGCAGTTCCTGGCGGGGACAGGGTAGCAGCACCGGGGAGCTGTTTTTT. Translation: CASSSWRGQGSSTGELFF.

The chain is built from TRBV29-1 and TRBJ1-1; D is unclear. Trimming took off 7 bases at V and 0 bases at J, with 12 bases between the two ends. The CDR3 has 13 residues. Looked up from germline, CDR1 is SQVTM and CDR2 is ANQGSEA. CDR3 residues: CSAPIGLNTEAFF. The CDR3 nucleotides are TGCAGCGCCCCGATCGGGTTGAACACTGAAGCTTTCTTT.

The genes are TRBV4-3 and TRBJ1-3; D perhaps matches TRBD1 (5 bases). The V end was cut by 3 bases, the J end by 2 bases, with 11 bases between. CDR1 is LGHNA and CDR2 is YSLEER in the germline V gene. This CDR3 region has 15 residues. For the CDR3, the DNA is TGCGCCAGCAGCCAGGACGGGGGTCCTGGAAACACCATATATTTT. Translation: CASSQDGGPGNTIYF.

The genes are TRBV2 and TRBJ1-2, with 10 positions matching TRBD1. CDR1 and CDR2 from the germline V gene are SNHLY and FYNNEI. Losses at the gene ends were 7 bases for V and 3 bases for J; bases not matched to a gene: 5. The CDR3 loop spans 14 amino acids. The chain's CDR3 is CASKETGGDYGYTF. The CDR3 region has the DNA TGTGCCAGCAAGGAGACAGGGGGCGACTATGGCTACACCTTC.

The chain combines TRBV29-1 with TRBJ1-2; the match to TRBD1 covers 8 bases. V was pared by 1 base and J by 5 bases, with 12 bases of the junction left unmatched. This CDR3 comprises 16 residues. Germline lookup yields CDR1 SQVTM and CDR2 ANQGSEA. The CDR3 nucleotides read TGCAGCGTTGAAGCTAATAGCGCAGGGGGCGGGTATGGCTACACCTTC. Residues: CSVEANSAGGGYGYTF.

The chain couples TRBV4-1 to TRBJ2-3, with no clear D. This CDR3 is 16 amino acids long. The ends were cut back, 1 base at V and 0 bases at J, with 11 bases in the middle. CDR1 is MGHRA, CDR2 YSYEKL, per germline. Here the CDR3 reads CASSQASSSSTDTQYF. CDR3 nucleotides: TGCGCCAGCAGCCAAGCTTCCAGTTCTAGCACAGATACGCAGTATTTT.